This T cell receptor beta chain originates from a study of blood T cells in healthy people across ages. Germline-derived CDR1 and CDR2 are MNHEY and SVGAGI. The CDR3 is 14 amino acids. Trimming stripped 6 bases from V and 6 bases from J, with 17 bases between. Points on this clonotype: No antigen is known for it.

Then a second PCR, running about 6 to 11 cycles, was carried out with a sample-barcoded 5' primer and a J-beta primer mix. Each cDNA molecule was tagged by a template-switch adaptor with 12 random nucleotides. TCRdb reprocessed the 5' RACE reads via MiXCR and lists one record per CDR3 protein. The sample lists 1.5 million to 1.8 million distinct CDR3 sequences, 40% to 45% occurring once. Findings and caveats of the study: Bulk PBMC profiling left naive and antigen-experienced comparisons inconclusive.

Specimen: blood. The sequence came from a woman under 30 in good health. The chain links TRBV6-5 to TRBJ1-1; D gene ambiguous. The CDR3 protein is CASRPVHQKSEAFF. The CDR3 bases are TGTGCCAGCAGACCGGTCCACCAGAAGTCTGAAGCTTTCTTT.